Listed below are T cell receptor beta chains from one sample, sequenced in a study of blood T cell repertoires in COVID-19. Sequencing used immunoSEQ multiplex PCR; TCRdb keeps in-frame clones, though not all of them. Of about 210,000 clones in the sample, approximately 90% were seen once. The sequencing input was peripheral blood. Receptor source: a man aged 35 to 55 with acute or convalescent COVID-19. Each CDR3 is given with its conserved first and last residue. D genes are given only for firm matches. The listing skips clone size in some rows; elsewhere it reads once, few, many or a size class.

j_gene: TRBJ2-2; d_gene: NA; v_gene: TRBV18; abundance: once; CDR3aa: CASSPLPSATGELFF; CDR3nt: TGTGCCAGCTCACCTCTTCCTAGCGCCACCGGGGAGCTGTTTTTT
j_gene: TRBJ1-5; d_gene: NA; v_gene: TRBV7-6; abundance: NA; CDR3aa: CASSLMADGNQPQHF; CDR3nt: TGTGCCAGCAGCCTAATGGCGGATGGCAATCAGCCCCAGCATTTT
j_gene: TRBJ2-3; d_gene: NA; v_gene: TRBV21-1; abundance: once; CDR3aa: CASSKVPLAGGDHTDTQYF; CDR3nt: TGTGCCAGCAGCAAAGTACCCCTAGCGGGAGGTGATCATACAGATACGCAGTATTTT
j_gene: TRBJ2-1; d_gene: NA; v_gene: TRBV13; abundance: NA; CDR3aa: CASSLRPQGESNEQFF; CDR3nt: TGTGCCAGCAGCTTGCGTCCACAGGGAGAGAGCAATGAGCAGTTCTTC
j_gene: TRBJ1-3; d_gene: NA; v_gene: TRBV30; abundance: NA; CDR3aa: CALGQGGNTIYF; CDR3nt: TGTGCCCTAGGGCAGGGTGGAAACACCATATATTTT
j_gene: TRBJ2-2; d_gene: NA; v_gene: TRBV3-1/TRBV3-2; abundance: NA; CDR3aa: CASESQANTGELFF; CDR3nt: TGTGCCAGCGAAAGCCAGGCGAACACCGGGGAGCTGTTTTTT
j_gene: TRBJ1-5; d_gene: NA; v_gene: TRBV5-1; abundance: few; CDR3aa: CASSLEPTSNQPQHF; CDR3nt: TGCGCCAGCAGCTTGGAACCTACGAGCAATCAGCCCCAGCATTTT
j_gene: TRBJ1-4; d_gene: NA; v_gene: TRBV5-1; abundance: NA; CDR3aa: CASQGQTNEKLFF; CDR3nt: TGCGCCAGCCAGGGACAAACTAATGAAAAACTGTTTTTT
j_gene: TRBJ2-7; d_gene: NA; v_gene: TRBV6-1; abundance: once; CDR3aa: CASSEVGTSYEQYF; CDR3nt: TGTGCCAGCAGTGAAGTGGGGACATCCTACGAGCAGTACTTC
j_gene: TRBJ2-5; d_gene: TRBD2; v_gene: TRBV7-2; abundance: NA; CDR3aa: CASSYGLAEKTQYF; CDR3nt: TGTGCCAGCAGCTATGGACTAGCGGAAAAGACCCAGTACTTC
j_gene: TRBJ2-7; d_gene: NA; v_gene: TRBV7-9; abundance: NA; CDR3aa: CASSPPGSYEQYF; CDR3nt: TGTGCCAGCAGCCCACCCGGCTCCTACGAGCAGTACTTC
j_gene: TRBJ1-1; d_gene: NA; v_gene: TRBV12-3/TRBV12-4; abundance: NA; CDR3aa: CASSFQGDTEAFF; CDR3nt: TGTGCCAGCAGTTTTCAAGGGGACACTGAAGCTTTCTTT
j_gene: TRBJ1-4; d_gene: NA; v_gene: TRBV18; abundance: NA; CDR3aa: CASSPRGLGEKLFF; CDR3nt: TGTGCCAGCTCACCACGGGGGCTTGGTGAAAAACTGTTTTTT
j_gene: TRBJ2-3; d_gene: NA; v_gene: TRBV19; abundance: NA; CDR3aa: CASSQGHGDTQYF; CDR3nt: TGTGCCAGTAGTCAGGGGCACGGAGATACGCAGTATTTT
j_gene: TRBJ2-5; d_gene: NA; v_gene: TRBV5-6; abundance: NA; CDR3aa: CASSSSGEAETQYF; CDR3nt: TGTGCCAGCAGTTCCTCCGGGGAGGCAGAGACCCAGTACTTC
j_gene: TRBJ1-6; d_gene: NA; v_gene: TRBV6-1; abundance: once; CDR3aa: CASSEFGQLSPDSPLHF; CDR3nt: TGTGCCAGCAGTGAATTTGGACAGCTGTCACCGGATTCACCCCTCCACTTT
j_gene: TRBJ2-2; d_gene: NA; v_gene: TRBV6-5; abundance: NA; CDR3aa: CASAEFANTGELFF; CDR3nt: TGTGCCAGCGCCGAGTTCGCGAACACCGGGGAGCTGTTTTTT
j_gene: TRBJ1-2; d_gene: TRBD1; v_gene: TRBV28; abundance: NA; CDR3aa: CATATGAFGYTF; CDR3nt: TGTGCCACCGCAACAGGGGCGTTTGGCTACACCTTC
j_gene: TRBJ1-2; d_gene: NA; v_gene: TRBV3-1/TRBV3-2; abundance: NA; CDR3aa: CASSQAQSNYGYTF; CDR3nt: TGTGCCAGCAGCCAAGCACAGTCTAACTATGGCTACACCTTC
j_gene: TRBJ2-1; d_gene: NA; v_gene: TRBV14; abundance: NA; CDR3aa: CASSRDSWNEQFF; CDR3nt: TGTGCCAGCAGTCGAGATAGTTGGAATGAGCAGTTCTTC
j_gene: TRBJ1-4; d_gene: NA; v_gene: TRBV2; abundance: NA; CDR3aa: CASRTDGGEKLFF; CDR3nt: TGTGCCAGCAGGACGGACGGAGGGGAAAAACTGTTTTTT
j_gene: TRBJ1-4; d_gene: NA; v_gene: TRBV7-2; abundance: NA; CDR3aa: CASSLLRGEKLFF; CDR3nt: TGTGCCAGCAGCTTATTAAGGGGTGAAAAACTGTTTTTT
j_gene: TRBJ1-5; d_gene: NA; v_gene: TRBV30; abundance: once; CDR3aa: CAWRVGGFNQPQHF; CDR3nt: TGTGCCTGGAGAGTCGGCGGATTTAATCAGCCCCAGCATTTT
j_gene: TRBJ2-1; d_gene: TRBD2; v_gene: TRBV2; abundance: few; CDR3aa: CASSEAWAGGYNEQFF; CDR3nt: TGTGCCAGCAGTGAAGCATGGGCGGGGGGCTACAATGAGCAGTTCTTC
j_gene: TRBJ2-3; d_gene: NA; v_gene: TRBV5-4; abundance: NA; CDR3aa: CASSFSLLTDTQYF; CDR3nt: TGTGCCAGCAGCTTCTCACTGCTCACAGATACGCAGTATTTT
j_gene: TRBJ1-6; d_gene: NA; v_gene: TRBV24-1; abundance: few; CDR3aa: CATSDWGGSPLHF; CDR3nt: TGTGCCACCAGTGATTGGGGGGGATCACCCCTCCACTTT
j_gene: TRBJ2-1; d_gene: NA; v_gene: TRBV4-1; abundance: NA; CDR3aa: CASGWDLYNEQFF; CDR3nt: TGCGCCAGCGGATGGGACTTGTACAATGAGCAGTTCTTC
j_gene: TRBJ2-7; d_gene: NA; v_gene: TRBV24-1; abundance: NA; CDR3aa: CATSYTGTPYEQYF; CDR3nt: TGTGCCACCAGCTACACAGGTACTCCCTACGAGCAGTACTTC
j_gene: TRBJ2-5; d_gene: NA; v_gene: TRBV4-1; abundance: NA; CDR3aa: CASSQAQAGAGGQETQYF; CDR3nt: TGCGCCAGCAGCCAAGCCCAAGCGGGAGCAGGGGGGCAAGAGACCCAGTACTTC
j_gene: TRBJ2-7; d_gene: NA; v_gene: TRBV12-3/TRBV12-4; abundance: few; CDR3aa: CASSSGDYEQYF; CDR3nt: TGTGCCAGCAGTTCAGGGGACTACGAGCAGTACTTC
j_gene: TRBJ2-1; d_gene: NA; v_gene: TRBV11-3; abundance: NA; CDR3aa: CASSLDSGGGYEQFF; CDR3nt: TGTGCCAGCAGCTTAGATTCCGGGGGAGGCTATGAGCAGTTCTTC
j_gene: TRBJ2-3; d_gene: TRBD2; v_gene: TRBV2; abundance: few; CDR3aa: CASSEVGTSGGTDTQYF; CDR3nt: TGTGCCAGCAGTGAAGTGGGGACTAGCGGGGGCACAGATACGCAGTATTTT
j_gene: TRBJ2-5; d_gene: TRBD1; v_gene: TRBV29-1; abundance: NA; CDR3aa: CSVGGGQGTETQYF; CDR3nt: TGCAGCGTCGGAGGGGGACAGGGAACAGAGACCCAGTACTTC
j_gene: TRBJ1-5; d_gene: NA; v_gene: TRBV2; abundance: NA; CDR3aa: CASNNRQSNQPQHF; CDR3nt: TGTGCCAGCAACAATCGACAGAGCAATCAGCCCCAGCATTTT
j_gene: TRBJ2-2; d_gene: TRBD2; v_gene: TRBV11-2; abundance: NA; CDR3aa: CASSLTSGRAGTGELFF; CDR3nt: TGTGCCAGCAGCTTAACTAGCGGGAGGGCAGGAACCGGGGAGCTGTTTTTT
j_gene: TRBJ2-1; d_gene: TRBD2; v_gene: TRBV5-1; abundance: NA; CDR3aa: CASSSPGLAGQEQFF; CDR3nt: TGCGCCAGCAGCTCACCGGGACTAGCGGGACAGGAGCAGTTCTTC
j_gene: TRBJ2-3; d_gene: NA; v_gene: TRBV7-8; abundance: once; CDR3aa: CASSFTGQPRDTQYF; CDR3nt: TGTGCCAGCAGCTTCACAGGACAGCCGCGGGATACGCAGTATTTT
j_gene: TRBJ1-3; d_gene: NA; v_gene: TRBV4-3; abundance: NA; CDR3aa: CASSQGQENTIYF; CDR3nt: TGCGCCAGCAGCCAAGGACAGGAAAACACCATATATTTT
j_gene: TRBJ2-3; d_gene: TRBD2; v_gene: TRBV3-1/TRBV3-2; abundance: NA; CDR3aa: CASSQDGSAGVNTDTQYF; CDR3nt: TGTGCCAGCAGCCAAGATGGGTCAGCGGGGGTGAACACAGATACGCAGTATTTT
j_gene: TRBJ2-1; d_gene: TRBD2; v_gene: TRBV27; abundance: NA; CDR3aa: CASRRGTSGGPYNEQFF; CDR3nt: TGTGCCAGCAGGAGGGGGACTAGCGGGGGCCCATACAATGAGCAGTTCTTC